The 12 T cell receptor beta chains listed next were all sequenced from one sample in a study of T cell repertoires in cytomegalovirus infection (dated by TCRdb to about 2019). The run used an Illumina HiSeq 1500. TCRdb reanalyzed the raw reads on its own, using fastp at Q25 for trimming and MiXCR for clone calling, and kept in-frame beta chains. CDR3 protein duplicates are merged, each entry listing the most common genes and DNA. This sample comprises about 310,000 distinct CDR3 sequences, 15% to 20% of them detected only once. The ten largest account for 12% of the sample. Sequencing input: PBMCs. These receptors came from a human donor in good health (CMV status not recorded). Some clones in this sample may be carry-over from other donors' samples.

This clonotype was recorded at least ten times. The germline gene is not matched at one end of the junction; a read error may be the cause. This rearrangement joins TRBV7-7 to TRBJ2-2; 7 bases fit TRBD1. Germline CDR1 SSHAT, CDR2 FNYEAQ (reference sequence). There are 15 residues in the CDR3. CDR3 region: CASSEGQKSTGELFF. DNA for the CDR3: TGTGCTAGCAGCGAGGGACAGAAATCCACCGGGGAGCTGTTTTTT.

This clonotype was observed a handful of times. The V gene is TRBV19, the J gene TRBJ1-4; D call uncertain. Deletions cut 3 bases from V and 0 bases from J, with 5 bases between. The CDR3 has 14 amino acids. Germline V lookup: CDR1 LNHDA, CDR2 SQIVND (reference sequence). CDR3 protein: CASSIDATNEKLFF. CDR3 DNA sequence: TGTGCCAGTAGTATCGATGCAACTAATGAAAAACTGTTTTTT.

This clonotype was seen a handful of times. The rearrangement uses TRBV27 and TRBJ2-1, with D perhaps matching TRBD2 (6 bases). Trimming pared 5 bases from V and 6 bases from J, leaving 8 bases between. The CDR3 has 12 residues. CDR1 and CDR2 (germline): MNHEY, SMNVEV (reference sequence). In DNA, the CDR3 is TGTGCCAGCAGTCAGGGAGGCAATGAGCAGTTCTTC. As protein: CASSQGGNEQFF.

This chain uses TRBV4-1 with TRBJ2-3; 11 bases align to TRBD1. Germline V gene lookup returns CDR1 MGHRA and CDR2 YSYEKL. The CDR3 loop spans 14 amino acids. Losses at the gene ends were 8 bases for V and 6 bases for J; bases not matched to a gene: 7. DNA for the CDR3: TGCGCCAGCGGCAGGGACAGGGGGTTTGATACGCAGTATTTT. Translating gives CASGRDRGFDTQYF.

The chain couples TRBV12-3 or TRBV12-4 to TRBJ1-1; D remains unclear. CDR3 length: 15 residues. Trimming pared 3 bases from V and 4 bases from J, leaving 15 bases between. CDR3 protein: CASSFLAGTTTEAFF. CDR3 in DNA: TGTGCCAGCAGTTTTTTGGCGGGTACGACCACTGAAGCTTTCTTT.

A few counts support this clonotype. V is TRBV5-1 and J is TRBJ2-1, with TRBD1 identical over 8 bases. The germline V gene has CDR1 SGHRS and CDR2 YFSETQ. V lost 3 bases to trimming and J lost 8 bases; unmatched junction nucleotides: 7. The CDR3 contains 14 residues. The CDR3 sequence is CASSYRTGLDEQFF. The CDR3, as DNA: TGCGCCAGCAGCTACCGGACAGGGCTGGATGAGCAGTTCTTC.

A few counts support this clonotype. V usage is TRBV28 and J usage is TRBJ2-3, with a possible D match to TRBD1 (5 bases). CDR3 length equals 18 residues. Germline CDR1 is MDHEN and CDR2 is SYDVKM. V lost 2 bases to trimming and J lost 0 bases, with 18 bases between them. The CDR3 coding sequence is TGTGCCAGCAGTTTAGGTTGGACATCAGTAAAGAGCACAGATACGCAGTATTTT. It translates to CASSLGWTSVKSTDTQYF.

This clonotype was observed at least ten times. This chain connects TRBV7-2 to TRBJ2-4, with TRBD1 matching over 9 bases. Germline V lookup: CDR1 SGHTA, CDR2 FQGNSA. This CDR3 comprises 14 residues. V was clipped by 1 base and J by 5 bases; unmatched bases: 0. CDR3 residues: CASSLGQGENIQYF. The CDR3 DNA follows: TGTGCCAGCAGCTTAGGACAGGGGGAAAACATTCAGTACTTC.

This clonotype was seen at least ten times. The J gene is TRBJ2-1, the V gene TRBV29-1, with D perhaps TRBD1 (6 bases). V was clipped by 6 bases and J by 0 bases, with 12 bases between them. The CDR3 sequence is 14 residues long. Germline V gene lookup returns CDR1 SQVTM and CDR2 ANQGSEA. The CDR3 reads CSVRTESSYNEQFF. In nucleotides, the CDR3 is TGCAGCGTAAGGACAGAGAGCTCCTACAATGAGCAGTTCTTC.

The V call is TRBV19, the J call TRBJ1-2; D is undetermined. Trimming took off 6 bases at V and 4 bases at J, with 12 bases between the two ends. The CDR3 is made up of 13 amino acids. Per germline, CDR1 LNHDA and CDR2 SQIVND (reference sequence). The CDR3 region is CASRAEGGYGYTF. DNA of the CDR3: TGTGCCAGTAGAGCAGAGGGAGGCTATGGCTACACCTTC. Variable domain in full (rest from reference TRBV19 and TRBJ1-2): DGGITQSPKYLFRKEGQNVTLSCEQNLNHDAMYWYRQDPGQGLRLIYYSQIVNDFQKGDIAEGYSVSREKKESFPLTVTSAQKNPTAFYLCASRAEGGYGYTFGSGTRLTVV.

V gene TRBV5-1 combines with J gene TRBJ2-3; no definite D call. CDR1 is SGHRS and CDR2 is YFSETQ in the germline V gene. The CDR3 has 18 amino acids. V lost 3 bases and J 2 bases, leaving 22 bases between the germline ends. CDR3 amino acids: CASSSPHSSGFDTDTQYF. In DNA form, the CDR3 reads TGCGCCAGCAGCTCCCCACACTCTAGTGGCTTTGACACAGATACGCAGTATTTT.

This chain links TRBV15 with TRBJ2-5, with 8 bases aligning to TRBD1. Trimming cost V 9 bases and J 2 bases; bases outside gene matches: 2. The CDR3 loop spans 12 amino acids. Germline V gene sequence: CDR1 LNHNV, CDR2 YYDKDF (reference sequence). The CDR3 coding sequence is TGTGCCACTGGGGACAGGCAAGAGACCCAGTACTTC. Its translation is CATGDRQETQYF.